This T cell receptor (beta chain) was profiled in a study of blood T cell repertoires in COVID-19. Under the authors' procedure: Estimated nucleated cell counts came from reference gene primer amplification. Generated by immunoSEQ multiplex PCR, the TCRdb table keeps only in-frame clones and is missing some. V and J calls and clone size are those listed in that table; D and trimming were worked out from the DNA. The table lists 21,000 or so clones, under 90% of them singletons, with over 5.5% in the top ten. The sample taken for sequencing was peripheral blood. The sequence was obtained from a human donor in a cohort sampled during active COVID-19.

CDR3 region: CASRGPSGANVLTF. The CDR3 DNA sequence: TGTGCCAGTAGGGGGCCCTCTGGGGCCAACGTCCTGACTTTC. V usage is TRBV19 and J usage is TRBJ2-6; D may be TRBD1 (5 bases). Trimming stripped 6 bases from V and 0 bases from J, with 6 bases between. CDR1 is LNHDA and CDR2 is SQIVND in the germline V gene (reference sequence). The length of the CDR3 is 14 residues.